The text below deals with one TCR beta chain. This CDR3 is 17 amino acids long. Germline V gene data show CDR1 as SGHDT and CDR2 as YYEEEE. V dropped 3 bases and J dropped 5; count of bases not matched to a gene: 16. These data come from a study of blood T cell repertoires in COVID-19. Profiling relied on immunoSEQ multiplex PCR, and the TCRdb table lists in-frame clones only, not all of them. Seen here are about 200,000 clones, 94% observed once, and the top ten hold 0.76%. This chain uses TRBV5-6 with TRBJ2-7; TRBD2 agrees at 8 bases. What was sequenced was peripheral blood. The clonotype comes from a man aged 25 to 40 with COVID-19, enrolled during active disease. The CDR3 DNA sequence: TGTGCCAGCAGCTCTCTAGGACTAGCCACATCGGAGCACGAGCAGTACTTC. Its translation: CASSSLGLATSEHEQYF.